This TCR beta chain was sequenced for a study of T cell responses to AZD1222 COVID-19 vaccine. Measured with immunoSEQ multiplex PCR; TCRdb has only the in-frame clones, and not every one. The sample lists under 150,000 clones, 80% to 90% occurring once. A word on this clone: Its target is not known.

The CDR3 has 16 residues. Germline CDR1 and CDR2: LNHDA and SQIVND (reference sequence). With 2 bases removed from V and 2 bases from J, the gap between germline ends came to 13 bases. Study observations and caveats: Reportedly, nearly half of unique spike TCRs recognized epitopes outside B.1.351/B.1.1.7 mutations. Regions 160-218 and 743-854 held dominance among vaccine-associated CD4 TCRs, which spanned spike.

The sequence was collected from an adult in good health. The source material was peripheral blood, sampled on day 0 of MenACWY control vaccination. This sequence joins TRBV19 and TRBJ2-1; tentatively, D is TRBD1 or TRBD2 (7 bases each). The CDR3 protein is CASSIKGRGPYNEQFF. CDR3 DNA sequence: TGTGCCAGTAGTATAAAGGGGAGGGGGCCCTACAATGAGCAGTTCTTC.